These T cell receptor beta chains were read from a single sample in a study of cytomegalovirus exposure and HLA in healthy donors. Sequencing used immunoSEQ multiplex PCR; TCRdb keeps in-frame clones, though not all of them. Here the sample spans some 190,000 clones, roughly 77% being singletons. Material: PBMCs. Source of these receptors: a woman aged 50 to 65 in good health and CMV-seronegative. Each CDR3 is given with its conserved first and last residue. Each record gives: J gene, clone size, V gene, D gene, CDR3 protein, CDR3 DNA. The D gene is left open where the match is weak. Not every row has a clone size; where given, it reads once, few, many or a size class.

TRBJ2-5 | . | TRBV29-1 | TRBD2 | CSVGGLAGAVRETQYF | TGCAGCGTTGGGGGACTAGCGGGTGCGGTGCGGGAGACCCAGTACTTC
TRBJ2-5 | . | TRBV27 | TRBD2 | CASSYRLAGARETQYF | TGTGCCAGCAGTTACCGACTAGCGGGGGCGAGGGAGACCCAGTACTTC
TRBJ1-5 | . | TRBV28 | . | CASSLGGYSNQPQHF | TGTGCCAGCAGTTTAGGAGGTTATAGCAATCAGCCCCAGCATTTT
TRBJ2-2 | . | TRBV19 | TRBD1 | CASSIRDSTGELFF | TGTGCCAGTAGTATCAGGGACAGTACCGGGGAGCTGTTTTTT
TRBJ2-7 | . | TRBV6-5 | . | CASSRPETTPYEQYF | TGTGCCAGCAGTAGGCCGGAGACTACCCCCTACGAGCAGTACTTC
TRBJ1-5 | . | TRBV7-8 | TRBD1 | CASSLNRRGRSNQPQHF | TGTGCCAGCAGCTTAAACCGCAGGGGGCGGAGCAATCAGCCCCAGCATTTT
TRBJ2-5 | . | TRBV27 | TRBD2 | CASSLFSGGQPETQYF | TGTGCCAGCAGTTTATTCTCGGGAGGGCAACCAGAGACCCAGTACTTC
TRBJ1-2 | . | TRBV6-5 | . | CASSPLTDLYGYTF | TGTGCCAGCAGTCCACTGACAGACCTCTATGGCTACACCTTC
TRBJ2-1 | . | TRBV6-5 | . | CASSYQTGQRYEQFF | TGTGCCAGCAGTTACCAAACGGGACAACGGTATGAGCAGTTCTTC
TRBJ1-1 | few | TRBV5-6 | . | CASSVTGNTEAFF | TGTGCCAGCAGCGTGACAGGGAACACTGAAGCTTTCTTT
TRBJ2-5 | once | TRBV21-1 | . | CATRGQQETQYF | TGTGCCACCCGAGGACAGCAAGAGACCCAGTACTTC
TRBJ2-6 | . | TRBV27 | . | CASSLPEQQGANVLTF | TGTGCCAGCAGTTTGCCGGAACAACAGGGGGCCAACGTCCTGACTTTC
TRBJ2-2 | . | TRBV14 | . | CASSHVRNTGELFF | TGTGCCAGCAGCCATGTACGGAACACCGGGGAGCTGTTTTTT
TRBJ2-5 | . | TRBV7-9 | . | CASSPRGDVKTQYF | TGTGCCAGCAGTCCCCGCGGGGATGTGAAGACCCAGTACTTC
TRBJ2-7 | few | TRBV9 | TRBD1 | CASSAGGRDRAAEQYF | TGTGCCAGCAGCGCCGGGGGAAGGGACAGGGCTGCCGAGCAGTACTTC
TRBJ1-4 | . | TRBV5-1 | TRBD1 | CASTWDRAGANEKLFF | TGCGCCAGCACATGGGACAGGGCCGGCGCTAATGAAAAACTGTTTTTT
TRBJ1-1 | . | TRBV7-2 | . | CASSPQQMNTEAFF | TGTGCCAGCAGCCCACAACAGATGAACACTGAAGCTTTCTTT
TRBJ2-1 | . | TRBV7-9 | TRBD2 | CASRRTSGGANEQFF | TGTGCCAGCAGGCGGACTAGCGGGGGGGCCAATGAGCAGTTCTTC
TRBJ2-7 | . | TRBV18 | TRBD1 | CASSLLESQGALAYEQYF | TGTGCCAGCTCCCTTCTAGAGTCCCAGGGGGCCTTGGCCTACGAGCAGTACTTC
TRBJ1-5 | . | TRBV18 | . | CASSLLPRNSNQPQHF | TGTGCCAGCTCACTACTTCCCAGGAATAGCAATCAGCCCCAGCATTTT
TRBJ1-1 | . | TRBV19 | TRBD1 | CASSIGQGAKNTEAFF | TGTGCCAGTAGTATCGGCCAGGGGGCAAAGAACACTGAAGCTTTCTTT
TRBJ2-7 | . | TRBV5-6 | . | CASSSIFTRLIRYEQYF | TGTGCCAGCAGCTCGATATTTACAAGACTCATCCGGTACGAGCAGTACTTC
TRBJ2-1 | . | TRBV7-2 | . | CASSLQPGWIYNEQFF | TGTGCCAGCAGCTTACAACCAGGGTGGATCTACAATGAGCAGTTCTTC
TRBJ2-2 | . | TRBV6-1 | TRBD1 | CASRGPWTGRRELFF | TGTGCCAGCAGGGGCCCCTGGACAGGTAGAAGGGAGCTGTTTTTT
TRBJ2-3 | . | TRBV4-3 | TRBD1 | CASSQGNRGTDTQYF | TGCGCCAGCAGCCAAGGGAACAGGGGAACAGATACGCAGTATTTT
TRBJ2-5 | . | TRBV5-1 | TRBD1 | CASSNRGIQETQYF | TGCGCCAGCAGCAACAGGGGAATCCAAGAGACCCAGTACTTC
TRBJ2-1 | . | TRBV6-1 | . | CASSEEFNYNEQFF | TGTGCCAGCAGTGAAGAATTTAACTACAATGAGCAGTTCTTC
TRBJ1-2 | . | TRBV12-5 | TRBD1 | CASGTTGFLYGYTF | TGTGCTAGTGGCACGACAGGGTTTCTCTATGGCTACACCTTC
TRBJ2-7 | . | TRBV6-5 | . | CASSYSDAGAYEQYF | TGTGCCAGCAGTTACTCCGATGCAGGGGCCTACGAGCAGTACTTC
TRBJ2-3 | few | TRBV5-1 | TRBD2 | CASSRTSGGSHDTQYF | TGCGCCAGCAGCCGGACTAGCGGGGGGTCCCATGATACGCAGTATTTT
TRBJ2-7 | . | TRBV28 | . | CASSPPPRSQNEQYF | TGTGCCAGCAGTCCTCCCCCTAGAAGCCAAAACGAGCAGTACTTC
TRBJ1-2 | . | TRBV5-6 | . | CASSLGTPGQEHNYGYTF | TGTGCCAGCAGCTTGGGGACTCCGGGACAAGAGCACAACTATGGCTACACCTTC